A single sample is the source of the 27 T cell receptor beta chains below, sequenced in a study of CD4 and CD8 cells across lung adenocarcinoma regions. One entry per CDR3 protein results from TCRdb running MiXCR on the PCR reads. The sample holds about 7,700 distinct CDR3 sequences; less than 55% are singletons and the top ten take about 31%. Sequencing input: CD4+ T cells from the margin of a lung tumor. The receptor source for this set is a male donor with lung adenocarcinoma. The CD4 and CD8 labels of this study may be unreliable.

This clonotype showed up many times. The V and J genes are TRBV25-1 and TRBJ2-1, with a possible D match to TRBD1 (6 bases). The germline CDR1 and CDR2 sequences are MGHDK and SYGVNS. This CDR3 has 17 residues. V was shortened by 5 bases and J by 0 bases, with 17 bases between the two germline ends. The CDR3 DNA reads TGTGCCAGCAGTCCCCTCGGACAGTCCTCCTCCTACAATGAGCAGTTCTTC. Protein sequence: CASSPLGQSSSYNEQFF.

J is TRBJ2-1 and V is TRBV6-1; 9 positions match TRBD1. This CDR3 has 13 residues. Per the germline V gene, CDR1 is MNHNS and CDR2 is SASEGT. V was pared by 6 bases and J by 7 bases, with 4 bases of the junction left unmatched. CDR3 sequence: CASSRGTGNEQFF. The CDR3 DNA reads as TGTGCCAGCAGCCGCGGGACAGGGAATGAGCAGTTCTTC.

This clonotype was recorded a few times. CDR3 in amino acids: CASSTATGHYGYTF. DNA of the CDR3: TGCGCCAGCAGCACCGCGACAGGCCACTATGGCTACACCTTC. The chain uses TRBV5-1 and TRBJ1-2; D possibly corresponds to TRBD1 (6 bases). V lost 4 bases and J 3 bases, leaving 13 bases between the germline ends. Per germline, CDR1 SGHRS and CDR2 YFSETQ. The CDR3 is 14 residues long.

Comment on this clonotype: One junction end does not reproduce the germline sequence, and a read error may be involved. The chain recombines TRBV6-1 with TRBJ2-5; TRBD2 is a possible D gene (5 bases). Germline CDR1 is MNHNS and CDR2 is SASEGT. The CDR3 is 17 amino acids. Here the CDR3 DNA reads TGTGCTAGTTGTGCGCGGCACCCGGGGAGTGCCCAAGAGATCCAGTACTTC. As protein: CASCARHPGSAQEIQYF.

This clonotype ranks as medium-sized (0.01 to 0.1%). V usage is TRBV6-4 and J usage is TRBJ2-3, with 8 bases aligning to TRBD2. Germline CDR1 and CDR2: MRHNA and SNTAGT. J gave up 1 base and V 3 bases, and 0 bases lay outside the gene matches. The CDR3 has 14 residues. The CDR3 nucleotides read TGTGCCAGCAGTGAACTAGCGGGCACAGATACGCAGTATTTT. Its protein is CASSELAGTDTQYF.

The chain combines TRBV6-1 with TRBJ1-2; tentatively, D is TRBD1 (5 bases). Germline CDR1 reads MNHNS; CDR2 reads SASEGT. Between the trimmed V and J ends, which lost 7 bases and 4 bases, there was a span of 19 bases. This CDR3 region has 15 residues. CDR3 region: CASMGGSPGIYGYTF. CDR3 DNA sequence: TGTGCCAGCATGGGGGGGAGCCCGGGAATCTATGGCTACACCTTC.

There are many counts of this clonotype. This chain connects TRBV10-3 to TRBJ1-2; possibly TRBD1 for D (5 bases). V was pared by 5 bases and J by 4 bases, with 17 bases between. Germline V gene sequence: CDR1 ENHRY, CDR2 SYGVKD. This CDR3 is built from 15 residues. The CDR3 DNA reads TGTGCCATCAGTACCCTTTCCGGGACCTCCTATGGCTACACCTTC. It specifies CAISTLSGTSYGYTF.

This clonotype is medium-sized by share. The chain combines TRBV6-5 with TRBJ2-1; 12 bases fit TRBD2. The germline gives CDR1 MNHEY, CDR2 SVGAGI. The CDR3 covers 13 residues. The V and J ends lost 8 bases and 7 bases, in that order; junction bases with no gene match: 3. CDR3 region: CASRLAGVNEQFF. For the CDR3, the DNA is TGTGCCAGCCGACTAGCGGGAGTGAATGAGCAGTTCTTC.

With respect to this clonotype: One end of the junction does not line up with germline, which may come from a read error. The rearrangement joins TRBV6-2 or TRBV6-3 to TRBJ2-1; D not resolved. The CDR3 sequence is 15 residues long. Germline V lookup: CDR1 MNHEY, CDR2 SVGEGT. The CDR3 is CASSSDTDNKNVQFF. The CDR3, as DNA: TGTGCCAGCAGCTCAGACACCGACAACAAAAATGTGCAGTTCTTC.

The chain carries TRBV7-6 and TRBJ2-1, with TRBD2 identical over 8 bases. Germline CDR1 reads SGHVS; CDR2 reads FNYEAQ. V was clipped by 5 bases and J by 0 bases; unmatched bases: 9. The CDR3 has 17 amino acids. CDR3 nucleotides: TGTGCCAGCAGCGCCTGGGCGGGAGGCAGCTCCTACAATGAGCAGTTCTTC. It codes for CASSAWAGGSSYNEQFF.

The chain links TRBV27 to TRBJ2-5; 10 bases are shared with TRBD2. Germline CDR1 is MNHEY and CDR2 is SMNVEV (reference sequence). This CDR3 spans 19 amino acids. J lost 1 base, V lost 6 bases, and 17 bases had no gene match. CDR3 sequence: CASRATGLAGDCSQETQYF. The CDR3 coding sequence is TGTGCCAGCAGAGCCACGGGGCTAGCGGGAGACTGTAGCCAAGAGACCCAGTACTTC.

As concerns this clonotype: An end of the junction differs from the germline gene, which may be a read error. The chain carries TRBV27 and TRBJ2-3; a weak D match, TRBD1 (5 bases). CDR3 length equals 13 residues. CDR1 is MNHEY, CDR2 SMNVEV, per germline (reference sequence). The CDR3 sequence: CASRSDSTNIQYF. The CDR3 nucleotides read TGTGCCAGCAGATCTGACAGCACAAATATTCAGTACTTT.

Notes on this clonotype: A read error may be the cause here, since a much bigger clone is one base away. The CDR3 coding sequence is TGTGTCAGCAGCCAAGAAAGACTCCTTCCGGGACTAGCGGACCTCTACAATGAGCAGTTCTTC. Translated, it gives CVSSQERLLPGLADLYNEQFF. The chain combines TRBV4-2 with TRBJ2-1; 11 bases align to TRBD2. The CDR3 consists of 21 residues. The germline gives CDR1 LGHNA, CDR2 YNFKEQ.

This clonotype was observed once. The chain has TRBV6-5 and TRBJ2-4, with 8 bases fitting TRBD2. The CDR3 sequence is 19 residues long. V trimming: 4 bases; J trimming: 13 bases; junction bases outside the gene matches: 27. CDR1 and CDR2 (germline): MNHEY, SVGAGI. CDR3 amino acids: CASSSTGLSGGRAKDTQYF. As DNA, the CDR3 is TGTGCCAGCAGTTCCACCGGACTCTCGGGGGGGCGAGCCAAAGACACGCAGTACTTC.

This clonotype has more than one count but fewer than ten. The V call is TRBV7-2, the J call TRBJ1-2, with D possibly being TRBD1 (6 bases). Germline CDR1 reads SGHTA; CDR2 reads FQGNSA. The CDR3 is 15 amino acids. Trimming cost V 4 bases and J 7 bases, with 19 bases left between them. CDR3 sequence (DNA): TGTGCCAGCAGCTCCGATACCATTACCAGGGGTGGCTACACCTTC. It specifies CASSSDTITRGGYTF.

V and J are TRBV6-1 and TRBJ2-3, with 8 positions matching TRBD1. CDR1 and CDR2 (germline): MNHNS, SASEGT. Unmatched junction bases numbered 10, after V lost 8 bases and J lost 0 bases. The CDR3 consists of 16 residues. CDR3 sequence (DNA): TGTGCCAGCCAAGTCAGGGGGCCACTTAGCACAGATACGCAGTATTTT. Residues: CASQVRGPLSTDTQYF.

The V and J genes are TRBV27 and TRBJ2-3; D unclear. Germline CDR1 is MNHEY and CDR2 is SMNVEV (reference sequence). The CDR3 has 17 residues. Trimming pared 3 bases from V and 5 bases from J, leaving 21 bases between. This chain's CDR3 is CASSFNPVALGQDTQYF. The CDR3, as DNA: TGTGCCAGCAGTTTCAACCCTGTAGCCCTTGGGCAAGATACGCAGTATTTT.

The chain couples TRBV6-5 to TRBJ1-2; D perhaps matches TRBD1 (5 bases). The CDR3 extends over 16 amino acids. V was cut by 8 bases and J by 3 bases, with 22 bases left in between. Per the germline V gene, CDR1 is MNHEY and CDR2 is SVGAGI. DNA of the CDR3: TGTGCCAGCTTACTCCAGGGATTAGGAATGGACTATGGCTACACCTTC. It yields the protein CASLLQGLGMDYGYTF.

This clonotype was seen a handful of times. This chain connects TRBV10-1 to TRBJ2-1; maybe TRBD2 (5 bases). The DNA end favors TRBJ2-5, so the J call may be wrong. The CDR3 spans 14 residues. Per the germline V gene, CDR1 is WNHNN and CDR2 is SYGVQD (reference sequence). CDR3 bases: TGCGCCAGCAGTGAGTCCGGGGATACCGAGACCCAGTACTTC. The encoded protein is CASSESGDTETQYF.

This clonotype was seen only a few times. This chain uses TRBV10-3 with TRBJ2-1; D is possibly TRBD1 (6 bases). Trimming took 4 bases from V and 5 from J, leaving 12 bases between them. The CDR3 totals 14 residues. Per germline, CDR1 ENHRY and CDR2 SYGVKD. CDR3 DNA sequence: TGTGCCATCAGTGCGGGACAATCAAACAATGAGCAGTTCTTC. It yields the protein CAISAGQSNNEQFF.

The chain is built from TRBV6-2 or TRBV6-3 and TRBJ2-1, with TRBD2 matching over 8 bases. The germline V gene encodes CDR1 MNHEY and CDR2 SVGEGT. V lost 5 bases to trimming and J lost 5 bases; unmatched junction nucleotides: 5. This CDR3 is 14 amino acids long. CDR3 region: CASSGGLEHNEQFF. CDR3 in DNA: TGTGCCAGCAGTGGGGGACTAGAACACAATGAGCAGTTCTTC.

As to this clonotype: One junction end does not reproduce the germline sequence, and a read error may be involved. This chain links TRBV27 with TRBJ2-5; D may be TRBD1 or TRBD2 (6 bases each). This CDR3 has 15 residues. The germline V gene encodes CDR1 MNHEY and CDR2 SMNVEV (reference sequence). The CDR3: CAGSLGGRDAETQYF. In DNA, the CDR3 is TGTGCCGGGAGTTTAGGGGGGCGTGACGCAGAGACGCAGTATTTC.

The chain carries TRBV4-3 and TRBJ2-7, with D possibly matching TRBD1 (7 bases). Gene TRBJ2-5 matches the end of the DNA better, so the J call may be wrong. This CDR3 is 15 amino acids long. Per germline, CDR1 LGHNA and CDR2 YSLEER. The DNA for the CDR3 is TGCGCCAGCAGCCAAGATCAGGGGGGAGCGGAGACCCAGTACTTC. This encodes CASSQDQGGAETQYF.

A note on this clonotype: At one boundary the junction diverges from the germline segment, which might be a read error. This chain links TRBV10-2 with TRBJ2-5; no clear D. Germline V gene data show CDR1 as WSHSY and CDR2 as SAAADI. There are 13 residues in the CDR3. The CDR3 DNA reads as TGCGCCAGCAGCCAATCTGGCCAAGAGACCCAGACTTTC. Its protein product is CASSQSGQETQTF.

Of note for this clonotype: The germline gene is not matched at one end of the junction; a read error may be the cause. The V and J genes are TRBV12-3 or TRBV12-4 and TRBJ2-1, with D perhaps TRBD1 (5 bases). The CDR3 sequence is 15 residues long. CDR3 sequence: CASSLGQVGKNAQYF. In nucleotides, the CDR3 is TGTGCCAGCAGTTTGGGGCAGGTGGGTAAAAATGCGCAGTACTTT.

This clonotype was seen ten or more times. The chain links TRBV6-2 or TRBV6-3 to TRBJ2-7; 12 bases line up with TRBD2. The CDR3 runs to 18 residues. Trimming cost V 6 bases and J 0 bases; bases outside gene matches: 12. The germline V gene encodes CDR1 MNHEY and CDR2 SVGEGT. CDR3 sequence reads: CASSFPSGRALSSYEQYF. CDR3 nucleotides: TGTGCCAGCAGCTTCCCTAGCGGGAGGGCCCTCTCCTCCTACGAGCAGTACTTC.

The chain couples TRBV6-2 or TRBV6-3 to TRBJ2-1; D unclear. Germline V gene data show CDR1 as MNHEY and CDR2 as SVGEGT. Trimming took 2 bases from V and 3 from J, leaving 2 bases between them. There are 12 residues in the CDR3. The CDR3 DNA follows: TGTGCCAGCAGTTACCTCTACAATGAGCAGTTCTTC. Amino acid sequence: CASSYLYNEQFF.